Presented here are 6 T cell receptor beta chains from one specimen sequenced in a study of early T cells in non-severe SARS-CoV-2 infection. A single record per CDR3 protein comes from TCRdb applying MiXCR to the 5' RACE reads. The sample gives approximately 71,000 distinct CDR3 sequences, around 12% of which show up once; around 2.9% is in the top ten. This material consisted of whole blood, taken at baseline. The source of these receptors is an adult who was a healthcare worker with PCR-confirmed SARS-CoV-2 infection or an uninfected control (not recorded which).

The CDR3 loop reads CASSRGRSGSYNEQFF. CDR3 nucleotides: TGTGCCAGCAGTCGAGGAAGATCGGGCTCCTACAATGAGCAGTTCTTC. The chain joins TRBV6-4 to TRBJ2-1, with no clear D. With 5 bases removed from V and 0 bases from J, the gap between germline ends came to 14 bases. The length of the CDR3 is 16 residues. Germline CDR1 is MRHNA and CDR2 is SNTAGT.

This chain links TRBV7-6 with TRBJ1-1, with D unresolved. This CDR3 region has 14 residues. Germline V lookup: CDR1 SGHVS, CDR2 FNYEAQ. V was pared by 5 bases and J by 5 bases, with 15 bases between. CDR3 DNA: TGTGCCAGCAGCCCAATCTGGGGAGAGACTGAAGCTTTCTTT. It encodes CASSPIWGETEAFF. Supplemented by reference TRBV7-6 and TRBJ1-1, the full variable domain reads GAGVSQSPRYKVTKRGQDVALRCDPISGHVSLYWYRQALGQGPEFLTYFNYEAQQDKSGLPNDRFSAERPEGSISTLTIQRTEQRDSAMYRCASSPIWGETEAFFGQGTRLTVV.

This clonotype was seen at least ten times. This chain joins TRBV4-1 and TRBJ2-5, with D perhaps matching TRBD1 or TRBD2 (5 bases each). CDR1 and CDR2 (germline): MGHRA, YSYEKL. Trimming pared 4 bases from V and 4 bases from J, leaving 16 bases between. This CDR3 region has 15 residues. CDR3 coding DNA: TGCGCCAGCAGCCTAACGGGGCCGGCGATAGAGACCCAGTACTTC. Translation: CASSLTGPAIETQYF.

The chain carries TRBV4-1 and TRBJ2-2; 9 nucleotides agree with TRBD2. Germline lookup yields CDR1 MGHRA and CDR2 YSYEKL. The CDR3 contains 17 residues. V lost 4 bases to trimming and J lost 2 bases; unmatched junction nucleotides: 8. CDR3 residues: CASSRVSSGANTGELFF. Here the CDR3 DNA reads TGCGCCAGCAGCCGAGTATCTAGCGGGGCTAACACCGGGGAGCTGTTTTTT.

The chain joins TRBV28 to TRBJ2-7, with TRBD1 identical over 7 bases. Per germline, CDR1 MDHEN and CDR2 SYDVKM. CDR3 length equals 13 residues. V was pared by 8 bases and J by 0 bases, with 4 bases of the junction left unmatched. The CDR3 region is CASVRGPSYEQYF. The CDR3 DNA sequence: TGTGCCAGCGTTAGGGGGCCCTCCTACGAGCAGTACTTC.

This chain uses TRBV28 with TRBJ1-3; maybe TRBD1 (6 bases). The CDR3 is 15 amino acids. The germline V gene has CDR1 MDHEN and CDR2 SYDVKM. The ends were cut back, 7 bases at V and 3 bases at J, with 16 bases in the middle. The CDR3 DNA sequence: TGTGCCAGCACCCGACAGGCTGGGGGTGGAAACACCATATATTTT. This translates into CASTRQAGGGNTIYF.